This TCR beta chain was obtained from a study of response to subunit inactivated influenza vaccine (dated by TCRdb to 2016 to 2019). Regarding the study in general: The study used deep quantitative T cell receptor repertoire profiling to track responses to a trivalent subunit inactivated influenza vaccine.

Library preparation was by RT-PCR. The listed sequencing device is Illumina HiSeq 2500. The public reads were run again by TCRdb, first through fastp at Q25 and then through MiXCR, and only productive beta chains were kept. CDR3 protein duplicates are merged, each entry listing the most common genes and DNA. In this sample the table shows about 700,000 distinct CDR3 sequences, around 15% of which occur a single time. The ten top clones hold approximately 7.6% of the sample. CDR1 and CDR2 are read off the germline V gene as ENHRY and SYGVKD. The CDR3 runs 15 residues from the cysteine to the phenylalanine. Only CDR3 DNA remains: 45 bases, in frame from the first base. The trim is 6 bases for V and 0 bases for J, with a gap of 12 bases between the germline ends. On the study overall, not on this receptor specifically: The authors suggested that each seasonal influenza vaccination may recruit only a limited number of new T cells.

This clonotype was detected only a few times. The antigen it binds to is not known. The input lacks base qualities; no much larger clone sits a single base away. The chain links TRBV10-3 with TRBJ2-1, with no confidently assigned D gene. The receptor was isolated from a man aged 50 or older who received an inactivated influenza vaccine. Donor details come from another sample of the same person, matched by shared clones. This specimen consisted of PBMCs from blood, obtained roughly 2 weeks before vaccination. The sequenced DNA: TGTGCCATCAGAGATGTAACCAGCTCCTACAATGAGCAGTTCTTC. Its amino acids are CAIRDVTSSYNEQFF.